This T cell receptor (beta chain) was recovered during a study of blood T cell repertoires in COVID-19. Overall study context: COVID-19 samples collected from the United States, Italy and Spain covered acute and convalescent phases. The cDNA or gDNA used as material had been derived from T cells, B-cell-depleted T cells, or PBMCs.

Methods used by the authors: Reference gene primer amplification in the assay estimated nucleated cell counts. Assay used: immunoSEQ multiplex PCR; TCRdb lists only in-frame clones, some missing. That table gives V, J and clone size, and the DNA gave D and trimming. The data hold more than 200,000 clones, with about 88% observed a single time. The ends lost 5 bases at V and 7 bases at J; junction bases unmatched: 5. Per germline, CDR1 LNHDA and CDR2 SQIVND (reference sequence). CDR3 length: 14 residues. J is TRBJ2-2 and V is TRBV19, with 9 bases identical to TRBD2. The sequence was collected from a woman in her thirties or forties who had recovered from COVID-19. The sample was peripheral blood. The CDR3: CASSLAGGIGELFF. Here the CDR3 DNA reads TGTGCCAGTAGTTTGGCGGGAGGGATCGGGGAGCTGTTTTTT.